The 25 T cell receptor beta chains below all came from one sample that was sequenced in a study of T cell responses to AZD1222 COVID-19 vaccine. Clones were read by immunoSEQ multiplex PCR, and TCRdb kept only the in-frame ones, dropping some. This table holds around 150,000 clones, roughly 90% found once. Sample: peripheral blood, taken on day 0 of AZD1222 vaccination. Source of these receptors: an adult in good health.

The V call is TRBV5-1, the J call TRBJ1-5; a possible D gene is TRBD1 (5 bases). Germline lookup yields CDR1 SGHRS and CDR2 YFSETQ. The CDR3 sequence is 15 residues long. Trimming left V 4 bases short and J 3 bases short, with 14 bases between. The CDR3 loop is CASSKEPGNNQPQHF. In nucleotides, the CDR3 is TGCGCCAGCAGCAAGGAGCCAGGGAACAATCAGCCCCAGCATTTT.

This chain links TRBV9 with TRBJ2-1; D may be TRBD1 or TRBD2 (5 bases each). Germline V gene sequence: CDR1 SGDLS, CDR2 YYNGEE. Trimming shortened V by 0 bases and J by 0 bases, and 7 bases separated the two germline ends. The CDR3 runs 15 residues. CDR3 sequence: CASSVAGPSYNEQFF. DNA of the CDR3: TGTGCCAGCAGCGTAGCGGGACCCTCCTACAATGAGCAGTTCTTC.

The chain links TRBV10-1 to TRBJ2-1; 8 bases match TRBD2. In germline, CDR1 is WNHNN, CDR2 SYGVQD (reference sequence). The J segment lost 10 bases and the V segment lost 4 bases, leaving 9 bases of the junction unmatched. The CDR3 loop spans 14 amino acids. The CDR3 DNA reads as TGCGCCAGCAGTGCGACGGGGGGGCTCTTGGAGCAGTTCTTC. It specifies CASSATGGLLEQFF.

This chain connects TRBV9 to TRBJ2-3; weak D call: TRBD2 (6 bases). This CDR3 has 14 residues. Germline-derived CDR1 and CDR2 are SGDLS and YYNGEE. V lost 3 bases and J 2 bases, leaving 10 bases between the germline ends. CDR3 amino acids: CASSGLDYTDTQYF. In DNA form, the CDR3 reads TGTGCCAGCAGCGGACTAGACTACACAGATACGCAGTATTTT.

V gene TRBV2 combines with J gene TRBJ1-2; the D is unclear. CDR1 and CDR2 from the germline V gene are SNHLY and FYNNEI. This CDR3 is 15 amino acids long. V was clipped by 3 bases and J by 0 bases, with 11 bases between them. CDR3 residues: CASSEFGRTNYGYTF. The CDR3, as DNA: TGTGCCAGCAGTGAGTTCGGCAGGACTAACTATGGCTACACCTTC. The variable domain in full, completed from reference TRBV2 and TRBJ1-2, reads EPEVTQTPSHQVTQMGQEVILRCVPISNHLYFYWYRQILGQKVEFLVSFYNNEISEKSEIFDDQFSVERPDGSNFTLKIRSTKLEDSAMYFCASSEFGRTNYGYTFGSGTRLTVV.

The CDR3 DNA sequence: TGTGCCATTGGAGGCACCGGGGAGCTGTTTTTT. Amino acid sequence: CAIGGTGELFF. The V call is TRBV19, the J call TRBJ2-2; possibly TRBD2 for D (5 bases). Germline V CDR1 and CDR2: LNHDA, SQIVND (reference sequence). This CDR3 has 11 residues. Trimming removed 10 bases at V and 4 bases at J, with 7 bases between.

The count of this clone is one. The J gene is TRBJ1-5, the V gene TRBV18, with TRBD1 as a possible D gene (6 bases). This CDR3 is built from 14 residues. The germline V and J ends were trimmed by 3 bases and 5 bases, with 11 bases remaining between them. Germline CDR1 reads KGHSH; CDR2 reads LQKENI. The CDR3 sequence is CASSPTGADQPQHF. CDR3 in DNA: TGTGCCAGCTCACCCACGGGGGCCGATCAGCCCCAGCATTTT.

The chain carries TRBV7-1 and TRBJ1-5; TRBD1 aligns across 10 bases. TRBV7-1 is an open reading frame, and its role is uncertain. With V trimmed by 3 bases and J by 0 bases, 26 bases remained unmatched. This CDR3 is 24 amino acids long. The CDR3 DNA sequence: TGTGCCAGCAGCTCCCCACGCCAGATAATTCCGGGACAGGGGTTCGAAGTTAGCAATCAGCCCCAGCATTTT. Protein sequence: CASSSPRQIIPGQGFEVSNQPQHF.

This sequence joins TRBV14 and TRBJ1-1, with D unresolved. The CDR3 has 13 residues. In germline, CDR1 is SGHDN, CDR2 FVKESK. Between the trimmed V and J ends, which lost 2 bases and 7 bases, there was a span of 11 bases. The CDR3 region has the DNA TGTGCCAGCAGCCAATATAAAGTCAGTGAAGCTTTCTTT. It yields the protein CASSQYKVSEAFF.

Only one count was recorded for this clone. The chain has TRBV30 and TRBJ2-7; 7 bases line up with TRBD1. The V and J ends lost 3 bases and 0 bases, in that order; junction bases with no gene match: 2. The germline V gene has CDR1 GTSNPN and CDR2 SVGIG (reference sequence). There are 13 residues in the CDR3. The CDR3 loop is CAWSRDSSYEQYF. DNA for the CDR3: TGTGCCTGGAGCCGGGACAGCTCCTACGAGCAGTACTTC.

Concerning this clone itself: Relative to the germline gene, one junction end is altered; a read error may explain this. This rearrangement joins TRBV30 to TRBJ2-4; no definite D call. Germline V gene sequence: CDR1 GTSNPN, CDR2 SVGIG (reference sequence). The CDR3 contains 11 residues. The CDR3 loop is CAWSVGIDRDF. The CDR3 DNA sequence: TGTGCCTGGAGTGTTGGGATTGACCGGGACTTC.

This clone came up once. The chain recombines TRBV6-5 with TRBJ1-1; 8 positions agree with TRBD1. The CDR3 extends over 14 amino acids. CDR1 is MNHEY, CDR2 SVGAGI, per germline. The ends lost 6 bases at V and 1 base at J; junction bases unmatched: 4. CDR3: CASSKDRANTEAFF. DNA for the CDR3: TGTGCCAGCAGCAAGGACAGGGCGAACACTGAAGCTTTCTTT.

This clone was picked up one time. This chain joins TRBV7-2 and TRBJ2-3; D is possibly TRBD2 (5 bases). This CDR3 is 15 amino acids long. V lost 4 bases and J 2 bases, leaving 13 bases between the germline ends. Germline V gene lookup returns CDR1 SGHTA and CDR2 FQGNSA. The CDR3 bases are TGTGCCAGCAGCTCCCAGCGGTCTTCCACAGATACGCAGTATTTT. Translation gives CASSSQRSSTDTQYF.

This chain connects TRBV7-8 to TRBJ2-2, with D possibly matching TRBD2 (6 bases). V lost 5 bases and J lost 0, with 13 bases in between. This CDR3 has 16 residues. From germline, CDR1 is SGHVS and CDR2 FQNEAQ. CDR3 protein: CASSPAGLTNTGELFF. CDR3 sequence (DNA): TGTGCCAGCAGCCCCGCGGGACTCACGAACACCGGGGAGCTGTTTTTT.

This clone was seen a handful of times. The chain couples TRBV28 to TRBJ1-1; 10 bases fit TRBD1. Germline V gives CDR1 MDHEN, CDR2 SYDVKM. Trimming cost V 1 base and J 2 bases; bases outside gene matches: 7. This CDR3 is built from 17 residues. The CDR3 is CASSLYRQGAKNTEAFF. CDR3 in DNA: TGTGCCAGCAGTTTATACCGACAGGGGGCCAAAAACACTGAAGCTTTCTTT.

The chain recombines TRBV19 with TRBJ1-1; 7 bases line up with TRBD1. This CDR3 is 15 amino acids long. Losses at the gene ends were 7 bases for V and 1 base for J; bases not matched to a gene: 9. Germline V gene data show CDR1 as LNHDA and CDR2 as SQIVND (reference sequence). CDR3 nucleotide sequence: TGTGCCAGTAACTTAAGGGACAGTTCGAACACTGAAGCTTTCTTT. It encodes CASNLRDSSNTEAFF.

The chain employs TRBV2 and TRBJ1-1; no clear D. The germline CDR1 and CDR2 sequences are SNHLY and FYNNEI. The CDR3 consists of 13 residues. The ends were cut back, 1 base at V and 6 bases at J, with 9 bases in the middle. The CDR3 nucleotides are TGTGCCAGCAGTGAAGTTCGGGGATCTGAAGCTTTCTTT. Its translation is CASSEVRGSEAFF.

The chain links TRBV4-2 to TRBJ2-7; 10 nucleotides align to TRBD2. This CDR3 comprises 14 residues. Germline V gene lookup returns CDR1 LGHNA and CDR2 YNFKEQ. The ends lost 6 bases at V and 2 bases at J; junction bases unmatched: 4. The CDR3 DNA reads as TGTGCCAGCAGTCAAACTAGCGGGGCCTACGAGCAGTACTTC. This translates into CASSQTSGAYEQYF.

This clone was found a few times. This chain joins TRBV19 and TRBJ1-6; TRBD1 aligns across 7 bases. Germline trimming cut 10 bases from V and 7 bases from J; bases unmatched to any gene: 7. This CDR3 has 13 residues. Germline V lookup: CDR1 LNHDA, CDR2 SQIVND (reference sequence). The CDR3 region has the DNA TGTGCCACCCGGACAGGAGGCAATTCACCCCTCCACTTT. It is translated as CATRTGGNSPLHF. The variable domain in full, with the rest retrieved from reference TRBV19 and TRBJ1-6, is DGGITQSPKYLFRKEGQNVTLSCEQNLNHDAMYWYRQDPGQGLRLIYYSQIVNDFQKGDIAEGYSVSREKKESFPLTVTSAQKNPTAFYLCATRTGGNSPLHFGNGTRLTVT.

This rearrangement joins TRBV5-1 to TRBJ1-1; D unclear. This CDR3 is 15 amino acids long. CDR1 and CDR2 (germline): SGHRS, YFSETQ. The V end lost 0 bases, the J end lost 3 bases, and 12 bases lay between the germline ends. CDR3: CASSLGEGWDTEAFF. Written as DNA, the CDR3 is TGCGCCAGCAGCTTGGGCGAGGGTTGGGACACTGAAGCTTTCTTT.

The chain carries TRBV6-5 and TRBJ2-1; 8 nucleotides align to TRBD2. This CDR3 is built from 15 residues. The trim removed 2 bases at V and 6 bases at J, leaving 6 bases unmatched. Germline V gives CDR1 MNHEY, CDR2 SVGAGI. CDR3: CASSYGGGPVNEQFF. The CDR3 region has the DNA TGTGCCAGCAGTTACGGCGGGGGGCCGGTCAATGAGCAGTTCTTC.

The CDR3 bases are TGTGCCAGCAGTTACTCGAGAGGAGCAATGAACACTGAAGCTTTCTTT. Its translation: CASSYSRGAMNTEAFF. The V gene is TRBV6-2 or TRBV6-3, the J gene TRBJ1-1, with D unclear. The CDR3 has 16 residues. V shed 0 bases and J shed 0 bases, with 11 bases lying between them. In germline, CDR1 is MNHEY, CDR2 SVGEGT.

CDR3: CASSLAGISYNEQFF. The CDR3 nucleotides read TGTGCCAGCAGCTTAGCGGGAATTTCCTACAATGAGCAGTTCTTC. This sequence joins TRBV7-2 and TRBJ2-1; no firm D call. The CDR3 extends over 15 amino acids. Trimming stripped 0 bases from V and 1 base from J, with 7 bases between. CDR1 is SGHTA, CDR2 FQGNSA, per germline.

The chain uses TRBV7-9 and TRBJ2-3, with 16 positions matching TRBD2. V shed 5 bases, J shed 5 bases, and the junction held 7 bases outside the gene matches. Germline CDR1 reads SEHNR; CDR2 reads FQNEAQ (reference sequence). CDR3 length: 17 amino acids. CDR3 sequence reads: CASSPGLAGGRGDTQYF. The CDR3 coding sequence is TGTGCCAGCAGCCCGGGACTAGCGGGGGGGCGAGGAGATACGCAGTATTTT.

The rearrangement uses TRBV3-1 (or the pseudogene TRBV3-2) and TRBJ2-3; 8 bases fit TRBD2. The V gene's germline CDR1 is LGHDT and CDR2 YNNKEL (reference sequence). The CDR3 runs to 14 residues. The trim removed 0 bases at V and 8 bases at J, leaving 4 bases unmatched. CDR3 bases: TGTGCCAGCAGCCAAGATACAAGCGGGGGTACGCAGTATTTT. Protein: CASSQDTSGGTQYF.